The entry below describes one T cell receptor beta chain. No antigen is known for it. This sample was included in a study of cytomegalovirus exposure and HLA in healthy donors. Points from the study as a whole: Cytomegalovirus status, reportedly, was diagnosed with high specificity and sensitivity by the classifier.

Data came from immunoSEQ multiplex PCR; TCRdb stores just in-frame clones and leaves some out. The sample has some 45,000 clones, 94% seen once. The length of the CDR3 is 16 residues. Germline CDR1 is MDHEN and CDR2 is SYDVKM. The J segment lost 1 base and the V segment lost 5 bases, leaving 10 bases of the junction unmatched. Sequenced material: PBMCs. This receptor was taken from a woman younger than 35 in good health and CMV-seropositive. The chain recombines TRBV28 with TRBJ2-7; 8 nucleotides align to TRBD1. The CDR3 DNA follows: TGTGCCAGCAGTAGTCGGACGAGGGACAGGTCCTACGAGCAGTACTTC. Amino acid sequence: CASSSRTRDRSYEQYF.